This TCR beta chain came from a study of chemoradiotherapy in HPV16-positive cancers. Measured with immunoSEQ multiplex PCR; TCRdb has only the in-frame clones, and not every one. The table shows fewer than 40,000 clones, with approximately 92% occurring only once. With regard to this clone: Its antigen is undetermined.

In germline, CDR1 is LNHNV, CDR2 YYDKDF (reference sequence). The CDR3 is made up of 15 amino acids. With 1 base removed from V and 8 bases from J, the gap between germline ends came to 15 bases. Broader study findings: Better recurrence-free survival went with HPV-responsive T-cell expansion in HPV16-positive patients. The functional HPV-specific definition rests on just two HPV16-positive patients. During treatment, candidate HPV-specific clones and E7-related motifs expanded in tumor.

The material sequenced was blood, taken from a patient who underwent chemoradiotherapy. The receptor was derived from a human donor with HPV-associated anogenital cancer. The chain combines TRBV15 with TRBJ2-4; the D gene is possibly TRBD1 (6 bases). The CDR3 nucleotides read TGTGCCACCAGCAGAGTTGGCTGGGGGCTGTACATTCAGTACTTC. Protein: CATSRVGWGLYIQYF.